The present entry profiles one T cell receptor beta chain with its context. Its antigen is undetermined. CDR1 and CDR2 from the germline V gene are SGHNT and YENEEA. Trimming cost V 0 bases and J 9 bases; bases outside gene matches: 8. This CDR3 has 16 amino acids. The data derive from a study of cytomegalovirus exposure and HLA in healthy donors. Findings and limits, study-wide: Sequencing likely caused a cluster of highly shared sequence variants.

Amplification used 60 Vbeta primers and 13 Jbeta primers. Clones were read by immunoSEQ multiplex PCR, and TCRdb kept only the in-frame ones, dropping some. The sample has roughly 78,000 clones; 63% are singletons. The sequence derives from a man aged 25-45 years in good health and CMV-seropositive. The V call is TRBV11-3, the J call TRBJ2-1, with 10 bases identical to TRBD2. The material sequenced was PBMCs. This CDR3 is CASSLDSLAGDSEQFF. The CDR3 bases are TGTGCCAGCAGCTTAGACAGTCTAGCGGGAGACAGTGAGCAGTTCTTC.